The entry that follows covers one TCR beta chain sequence. Its antigen is unknown. Naive CD4+ cells were CD45RA-selected; the remaining cells were memory. The sample originates from a study of shared clonotypes between healthy human individuals. Overall study: Aged between 18 and 49, the donors were two women and a few men. Points from the study as a whole: Non-shared clonotypes displayed generation probabilities falling below those of clonotypes present in all four donors.

Germline CDR1 GTSNPN, CDR2 SVGIG (reference sequence). This CDR3 region has 14 residues. Between the trimmed V and J ends, which lost 8 bases and 7 bases, there was a span of 21 bases. On sorted subsets, replicate PCRs used 200 to 250 ng DNA, or 25,000 to 35,000 T cell genomes. Sequencing was performed with immunoSEQ multiplex PCR; in TCRdb, only in-frame clones are kept and a portion is missing. The data contain over a million clones, about 80% of them singletons. This chain joins TRBV30 and TRBJ2-1; unclear D gene. Specimen: memory CD4+ T cells from PBMCs. Subset here: CD45RA-negative fraction. The source is a man younger than 30 in good health. Some clones in this sample may be carry-over from other donors' samples. The CDR3 loop reads CAMVIRTGLNEQFF. The CDR3, as DNA: TGTGCCATGGTTATACGGACCGGATTGAATGAGCAGTTCTTC. Variable domain in full (rest from reference TRBV30 and TRBJ2-1): SQTIHQWPATLVQPVGSPLSLECTVEGTSNPNLYWYRQAAGRGLQLLFYSVGIGQISSEVPQNLSASRPQDRQFILSSKKLLLSDSGFYLCAMVIRTGLNEQFFGPGTRLTVL.